The T cell receptor (beta chain) under discussion was sequenced for a study of metastatic and nonmetastatic thyroid tumors. Study overall: Repertoires of blood and of tissue (tumor or nodule) from malignant and benign thyroid patients were compared.

Original processing notes: The study took CDR3 differences across clinicopathological groups and made a distant-metastasis classifier for papillary thyroid cancer from them. TCRdb recomputed clones from the PCR reads via MiXCR. TCRdb's processing, not the authors' own work, is the source of the V and J calls. Here the sample spans 15,000 to 20,000 clones, 25% to 35% being singletons. Every patient was untreated before thyroid surgery. Material: tumor tissue. The source of this sequence is a female donor with papillary thyroid cancer or a benign thyroid nodule (not recorded which). Some clones in this sample may be carry-over from other donors' samples.

The CDR3 nucleotides are TGTGCCAGCAGCTTATTGACGAACGAGGCCGAGACCCAGTACTTC. Protein sequence: CASSLLTNEAETQYF. J is TRBJ2-5 and V is TRBV7-8, with D unclear. There are 15 residues in the CDR3. V lost 2 bases and J lost 5, with 15 bases in between. The germline CDR1 and CDR2 sequences are SGHVS and FQNEAQ.